Following are 9 T cell receptor beta chains from one sample sequenced in a study of T cell responses to AZD1222 COVID-19 vaccine. Method: immunoSEQ multiplex PCR; TCRdb's copy keeps in-frame clones and lacks some. The sample includes roughly 90,000 clones, 65% to 90% of them seen just once. The source material was peripheral blood, sampled on day 0 of AZD1222 vaccination. All receptors come from an adult in good health.

This clone was counted many times. The chain couples TRBV21-1 to TRBJ1-1. TRBV21-1 is reported as a pseudogene. The CDR3 runs to 14 residues. The CDR3 DNA is TGTGCCAGCAGCAAATGCGGCCGTATTCCTGAAGCTTTCTTT. This encodes CASSKCGRIPEAFF.

The CDR3 reads CASSLDGYWGNYGYTF. CDR3 DNA: TGTGCCAGCAGCTTGGACGGATATTGGGGGAACTATGGCTACACCTTC. The chain carries TRBV7-3 and TRBJ1-2; maybe TRBD1 (5 bases). The germline V gene encodes CDR1 SGHTA and CDR2 FQGTGA. Trimming stripped 3 bases from V and 2 bases from J, with 16 bases between. This CDR3 contains 16 residues.

This clone was detected a few times. The CDR3: CASSGAWQDNEQFF. For the CDR3, the DNA is TGTGCCAGCTCAGGGGCGTGGCAGGACAATGAGCAGTTCTTC. The chain employs TRBV18 and TRBJ2-1; a possible D gene is TRBD1 (5 bases). This CDR3 contains 14 residues. CDR1 and CDR2 from the germline V gene are KGHSH and LQKENI. V lost 5 bases to trimming and J lost 5 bases, with 13 bases between them.

The chain uses TRBV3-1 (or the pseudogene TRBV3-2) and TRBJ2-3; a possible D gene is TRBD2 (5 bases). Trimming took off 2 bases at V and 1 base at J, with 13 bases between the two ends. Germline V gene sequence: CDR1 LGHDT, CDR2 YNNKEL (reference sequence). The CDR3 spans 16 residues. The CDR3 is CASSQNRGAGTDTQYF. The CDR3 region has the DNA TGTGCCAGCAGCCAAAACCGGGGAGCGGGCACAGATACGCAGTATTTT.

The V gene is TRBV12-5, the J gene TRBJ1-5, with 8 positions matching TRBD1. In germline, CDR1 is LGHNT, CDR2 FRNRAP. The CDR3 is 16 amino acids. Unmatched junction bases numbered 8, after V lost 5 bases and J lost 2 bases. The CDR3 bases are TGTGCTAGTGGTAAACAGGGGGAGGTTGGCAATCAGCCCCAGCATTTT. Translation: CASGKQGEVGNQPQHF.

This chain connects TRBV3-1 (or the pseudogene TRBV3-2) to TRBJ2-7; D unresolved. The germline V gene encodes CDR1 LGHDT and CDR2 YNNKEL (reference sequence). The CDR3 has 13 amino acids. Trimming removed 3 bases at V and 3 bases at J, with 9 bases between. CDR3 amino acids: CASSHDIFYEQYF. CDR3 coding DNA: TGTGCCAGCAGCCACGACATATTCTACGAGCAGTACTTC.

This chain links TRBV6-5 with TRBJ1-6, with 10 bases fitting TRBD1. The CDR3 consists of 15 residues. V lost 7 bases and J lost 4; bases outside the gene matches: 4. In germline, CDR1 is MNHEY, CDR2 SVGAGI. The DNA for the CDR3 is TGTGCCAGCACCGGGACAGGGGTATATAATTCACCCCTCCACTTT. Translated: CASTGTGVYNSPLHF.

The chain has TRBV21-1 and TRBJ2-3; the table names TRBD1, a call not compared with the DNA. TRBV21-1 is a listed pseudogene. There are 17 residues in the CDR3. The CDR3 DNA reads TGTGCCAGCAGCAAACCCAGGGGGTCCTTAAACACAGATACGCAGTATTTT. It encodes CASSKPRGSLNTDTQYF.

The rearrangement links TRBV9 to TRBJ2-7, with 7 positions matching TRBD2. The germline V gene encodes CDR1 SGDLS and CDR2 YYNGEE. The CDR3 runs 15 residues. The V and J ends lost 1 base and 4 bases, in that order; junction bases with no gene match: 8. The CDR3 loop is CASSVNPGGLYEQYF. The CDR3 DNA reads TGTGCCAGCAGCGTAAACCCGGGGGGACTTTACGAGCAGTACTTC.